This T cell receptor beta chain was sequenced during a study of blood T cells in healthy people across ages. Whole-study results and caveats: Strong correlation existed between TCR beta diversity and naive T cell percentage.

Sample donors were healthy Caucasian individuals that came from Russia, aged about 6 to 95. Investigators took around 11 milliliters of peripheral blood from every donor. A word on this clonotype: Its antigen is currently unknown.

The authors ran a second PCR of about 6 to 11 cycles using a sample-barcoded 5' primer and a J-beta primer mix. Each CDR3 protein is one row after TCRdb ran MiXCR on the 5' RACE reads. This table holds about 680,000 distinct CDR3 sequences, approximately 49% found once. The CDR3 contains 20 residues. The J segment lost 1 base and the V segment lost 2 bases, leaving 15 bases of the junction unmatched. In germline, CDR1 is MNHEY, CDR2 SVGEGT. Sequencing was done on a sample of blood. The chain carries TRBV6-2 or TRBV6-3 and TRBJ2-5; TRBD2 matches at 11 bases. The sequence was collected from a woman aged 60-75 years in good health. The CDR3 DNA follows: TGTGCCAGCAGTTACGACCCCCTGACTAGCGGGAACAGCCCCCAAGAGACCCAGTACTTC. Translated, it gives CASSYDPLTSGNSPQETQYF.